This is a list of T cell receptor beta chains from one sample in a study of a mutant IDH1 vaccine in newly diagnosed glioma. Sequenced by immunoSEQ multiplex PCR; TCRdb stores in-frame clones only, minus some. The data show around 62,000 clones, with 70% to 90% seen just once and 1.9% held by the top ten. Their recognized antigens are unknown. The sample was PBMCs, taken from a glioma patient whose treatment included an IDH1 peptide vaccine. The receptor source for this set is a man in his forties with glioma. CDR3s include the opening cysteine and the closing phenylalanine or tryptophan. Fields, in order: D gene, J gene, V gene, clone size, CDR3 protein, CDR3 DNA. The D gene is left open where the match is weak. Part of the rows lack a size; the others show once, few, many or a class for expanded clones.

>TRBD2|TRBJ2-2|TRBV7-2|-
CASSPGTSGRLLNTGELFF
TGTGCCAGCAGCCCGGGGACTAGCGGGAGGCTTTTGAACACCGGGGAGCTGTTTTTT
>-|TRBJ2-1|TRBV5-6|-
CASSPMLGENEQFF
TGTGCCAGCAGCCCAATGCTAGGGGAGAATGAGCAGTTCTTC
>TRBD1|TRBJ2-7|TRBV5-6|-
CASSRDRGDGGYF
TGTGCCAGCAGTCGGGACAGGGGCGACGGTGGGTACTTC
>TRBD1|TRBJ1-1|TRBV6-1|-
CASSPYRGANTEAFF
TGTGCCAGCAGTCCCTACAGGGGAGCGAACACTGAAGCTTTCTTT
>TRBD2|TRBJ2-7|TRBV7-2|-
CASSLAIPGSGRTGYEQYF
TGTGCCAGCAGCTTAGCGATCCCTGGTAGCGGGAGGACAGGCTACGAGCAGTACTTC
>-|TRBJ1-4|TRBV7-9|-
CASSLGPGVNEKLFF
TGTGCCAGCAGCTTAGGTCCAGGGGTTAATGAAAAACTGTTTTTT
>-|TRBJ2-3|TRBV7-9|-
CASSSAIQYF
TGTGCCAGCAGCTCGGCGATCCAGTATTTT
>-|TRBJ2-3|TRBV10-3|-
CAISEAGTPSTDTQYF
TGTGCCATCAGTGAGGCCGGTACACCTAGCACAGATACGCAGTATTTT
>-|TRBJ2-5|TRBV7-6|once
CASSFIGGGSETQYF
TGTGCCAGCAGCTTTATAGGGGGCGGGAGCGAGACCCAGTACTTC
>-|TRBJ1-5|TRBV2|once
CASSARGLQPQHF
TGTGCCAGCAGTGCACGGGGTTTACAGCCCCAGCATTTT
>-|TRBJ1-3|TRBV5-4|-
CASSNRTSGNTIYF
TGTGCCAGCAGCAACAGGACCTCTGGAAACACCATATATTTT
>-|TRBJ1-5|TRBV19|-
CASRGWEGNQPQHF
TGTGCCAGTAGGGGTTGGGAGGGGAACCAGCCCCAGCATTTT
>TRBD1|TRBJ1-1|TRBV5-1|-
CASSLEDRGHGTEAFF
TGCGCCAGCAGCTTGGAGGACAGGGGGCACGGCACTGAAGCTTTCTTT
>-|TRBJ2-1|TRBV18|once
CASSPRTTFGNEQFF
TGTGCCAGCTCACCAAGGACAACCTTCGGCAATGAGCAGTTCTTC
>TRBD1|TRBJ1-1|TRBV6-4|-
CASRIDRENTEAFF
TGTGCCAGCAGAATCGACAGGGAGAACACTGAAGCTTTCTTT
>TRBD1|TRBJ2-7|TRBV4-2|-
CASSQDGDRGGEQYF
TGTGCCAGCAGCCAAGATGGGGACAGGGGGGGCGAGCAGTACTTC
>-|TRBJ1-3|TRBV5-1|-
CASSLGPAISGNTIYF
TGCGCCAGCAGCTTGGGCCCAGCAATCTCTGGAAACACCATATATTTT
>-|TRBJ1-2|TRBV28|-
CASSPTKTGQNYGYTF
TGTGCCAGCAGTCCAACGAAGACAGGCCAAAACTATGGCTACACCTTC
>-|TRBJ2-6|TRBV4-2|few
CASSPSGGAGANVLTF
TGTGCCAGCAGCCCAAGTGGGGGGGCCGGGGCCAACGTCCTGACTTTC
>-|TRBJ1-2|TRBV2|once
CASSEAVNYGYTF
TGTGCCAGCAGTGAAGCGGTAAACTATGGCTACACCTTC
>-|TRBJ2-7|TRBV7-3|-
CASSLTADPGAYEQYF
TGTGCCAGCAGCTTAACGGCGGACCCGGGCGCCTACGAGCAGTACTTC
>TRBD2|TRBJ2-1|TRBV7-2|-
CAGRAGAYNEQFF
TGTGCCGGACGCGCGGGGGCCTACAATGAGCAGTTCTTC
>-|TRBJ2-1|TRBV27|once
CASSVTAGPNNEQFF
TGTGCCAGCAGTGTGACAGCCGGTCCTAACAATGAGCAGTTCTTC
>-|TRBJ2-7|TRBV4-1|-
CASSLNRDPYEQYF
TGCGCCAGCAGCTTAAACAGGGATCCCTACGAGCAGTACTTC
>-|TRBJ1-2|TRBV6-1|-
CASSDRVGLRGYTF
TGTGCCAGCAGTGATCGGGTCGGCCTGCGGGGCTACACCTTC
>TRBD1|TRBJ2-7|TRBV28|-
CASSGRDRGSEQYF
TGTGCCAGCAGTGGTCGGGACAGGGGAAGCGAGCAGTACTTC
>-|TRBJ1-1|TRBV5-6|-
CASSPVGMGTEAFF
TGTGCCAGCAGCCCGGTAGGAATGGGCACTGAAGCTTTCTTT
>-|TRBJ1-1|TRBV30|few
CACLVNTEAFF
TGTGCCTGCCTGGTGAACACTGAAGCTTTCTTT
>-|TRBJ1-1|TRBV10-2|-
CASSYEERTTEAFF
TGCGCCAGCAGTTACGAGGAGCGGACCACTGAAGCTTTCTTT
>-|TRBJ1-5|TRBV6-6|-
CASLEGGGNQPQHF
TGTGCCAGCTTGGAGGGGGGGGGTAATCAGCCCCAGCATTTT
>-|TRBJ1-2|TRBV27|-
CASSFSAQSYGYTF
TGTGCCAGCAGTTTTTCGGCGCAGAGCTATGGCTACACCTTC
>TRBD2|TRBJ2-7|TRBV6-5|-
CASSFGRSYEQYF
TGTGCCAGCAGTTTCGGGAGGTCCTACGAGCAGTACTTC
>TRBD1|TRBJ1-1|TRBV7-9|-
CASSSGTANTEAFF
TGTGCCAGCAGCTCCGGGACAGCGAACACTGAAGCTTTCTTT
>-|TRBJ2-3|TRBV7-2|-
CASSLGFLAPVADTQYF
TGTGCCAGCAGCTTAGGCTTCCTAGCGCCCGTGGCAGATACGCAGTATTTT
>-|TRBJ2-5|TRBV5-4|-
CAEGERWETQYF
TGTGCGGAGGGGGAGAGGTGGGAGACCCAGTACTTC
>-|TRBJ1-2|TRBV5-1|-
CASSLEAGAGGYGYTF
TGCGCCAGCAGCTTGGAGGCAGGGGCCGGGGGCTATGGCTACACCTTC
>TRBD1|TRBJ2-4|TRBV23-1|-
CASSPSRDRRGMDLAKNIQYF
TGCGCCAGCAGTCCGTCCCGGGACAGAAGAGGTATGGATCTAGCCAAAAACATTCAGTACTTC
>TRBD1|TRBJ1-3|TRBV7-2|-
CASSFSGQGAGNTIYF
TGTGCCAGCAGCTTTTCGGGACAGGGGGCTGGAAACACCATATATTTT
>-|TRBJ1-2|TRBV7-8|few
CASMGPTSYGYTF
TGTGCCAGCATGGGCCCCACCTCCTATGGCTACACCTTC
>-|TRBJ2-7|TRBV6-4|-
CASSEWQGPYEQYF
TGTGCCAGCAGTGAATGGCAGGGTCCCTACGAGCAGTACTTC
>-|TRBJ1-2|TRBV4-1|-
CASSQVPIGSYGYTF
TGCGCCAGCAGCCAAGTCCCCATCGGATCCTATGGCTACACCTTC
>-|TRBJ1-1|TRBV28|-
CASFIGSVAFF
TGTGCCAGCTTCATAGGTTCAGTAGCTTTCTTT
>-|TRBJ2-7|TRBV7-8|-
CASSFGTESYEQYF
TGTGCCAGCAGCTTCGGGACCGAGTCCTACGAGCAGTACTTC
>TRBD1|TRBJ1-1|TRBV19|-
CASSSRDRGRTEAFF
TGTGCCAGTAGTAGCCGGGACAGGGGAAGAACTGAAGCTTTCTTT
>-|TRBJ1-4|TRBV30|-
CAWRQPGNEKLFF
TGTGCCTGGAGACAACCTGGGAATGAAAAACTGTTTTTT
>TRBD1|TRBJ2-6|TRBV28|once
CASSFSGQGRTGANVLTF
TGTGCCAGCAGTTTTTCGGGACAGGGGAGGACTGGGGCCAACGTCCTGACTTTC
>TRBD2|TRBJ2-7|TRBV4-3|-
CASSSAAAGSPPGTIGQYF
TGCGCCAGCAGCTCAGCGGCAGCGGGAAGCCCCCCGGGAACAATCGGGCAGTACTTC
>TRBD1|TRBJ1-2|TRBV18|-
CASSPGTGVFGYTF
TGTGCCAGCTCCCCCGGGACAGGGGTTTTTGGCTACACCTTC